The clone carrying this T cell receptor beta chain was counted a single time. Its target is not known. An end of the junction differs from the germline gene, which may be a read error. This sample is drawn from a study of shared clonotypes between healthy human individuals. Broader study findings: Incompleteness in sorted-subset sequencing, despite large depth, was shown by rarefaction. Tissues were not sampled, only blood, and their repertoires likely differ.

The investigators split CD4+ cells into a CD45RA+ naive subset and a CD45RA-negative memory subset. Germline loops: CDR1 SNHLY, CDR2 FYNNEI. The CDR3 runs 14 residues. The genomic DNA of each subset was split evenly across several immunoSEQ plates. The repertoire was sequenced with immunoSEQ multiplex PCR; TCRdb's copy has only in-frame clones and lacks some. The sample consists of more than 2,000,000 clones, 93% of them appearing once. The chain carries TRBV2 and TRBJ2-7; TRBD1 aligns across 7 bases. Sequenced sample: naive CD4+ T cells from PBMCs. Subset noted: CD45RA+ positively selected. This TCR was recovered from a man aged 18 to 29 in good health. Some clones in this sample may be carry-over from other donors' samples. The CDR3 nucleotides are TGTGCCAGCACTGAACAGGGGCGCGAGTACGAGCAGTACTTC. It codes for CASTEQGREYEQYF.